One T cell receptor (beta chain) is described in this entry. With 60 Vbeta and 13 Jbeta primers, the PCR was carried out. The table came from immunoSEQ multiplex PCR; TCRdb's copy has only in-frame clones and leaves some out. Its listing shows tens of thousands of clones. The data were taken from a study of cytomegalovirus exposure and HLA in healthy donors. Across the study: As released early, the data held 70 million to 95 million unique TCRs from HLA-typed donors.

Trimming removed 0 bases from V and 11 bases from J, with 19 bases in between. CDR1 and CDR2 (germline): SGDLS, YYNGEE. The CDR3 is 15 amino acids. The source material was PBMCs. The chain carries TRBV9 and TRBJ2-3; D is possibly TRBD2 (6 bases). The origin of this receptor is a woman aged 40-49 years in good health and CMV-seronegative. CDR3 DNA: TGTGCCAGCAGCGTAGACGCGGGACGGGACCCTATGCAGTATTTT. It translates to CASSVDAGRDPMQYF. The full variable domain, rest sourced from reference TRBV9 and TRBJ2-3, is DSGVTQTPKHLITATGQRVTLRCSPRSGDLSVYWYQQSLDQGLQFLIQYYNGEERAKGNILERFSAQQFPDLHSELNLSSLELGDSALYFCASSVDAGRDPMQYFGPGTRLTVL.